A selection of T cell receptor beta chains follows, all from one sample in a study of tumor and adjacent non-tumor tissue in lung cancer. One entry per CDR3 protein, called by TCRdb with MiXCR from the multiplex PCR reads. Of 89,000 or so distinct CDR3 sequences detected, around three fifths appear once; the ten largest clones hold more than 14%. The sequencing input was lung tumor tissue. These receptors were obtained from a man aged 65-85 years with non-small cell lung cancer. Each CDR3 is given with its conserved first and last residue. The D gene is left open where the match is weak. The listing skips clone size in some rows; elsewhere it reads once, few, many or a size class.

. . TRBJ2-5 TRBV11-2 TGCGTCAGCAGCCCTAGACAGGCGAAAGAGATCCAGCACTTC CVSSPRQAKEIQHF
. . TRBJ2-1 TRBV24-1 TGCGACACCAGTGATTTCGTGGAGCAGTTCTTC CDTSDFVEQFF
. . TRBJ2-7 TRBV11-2 TGTGCCAGCAGACCCCCCCCTGGCCTGCAATACTTC CASRPPPGLQYF
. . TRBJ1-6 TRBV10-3 TGTGCCATCAGTGAGTCATGGGGTTCACCCCTCCACTTT CAISESWGSPLHF
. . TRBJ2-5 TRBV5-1 TGCGCCAGCGGCTTAGAGCTGACGGGGACCCAGTACTTC CASGLELTGTQYF
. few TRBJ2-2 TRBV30 TGTGCCTGGAGGGGAGGACATGTTGGCGGGGAGCTGTTTTTT CAWRGGHVGGELFF
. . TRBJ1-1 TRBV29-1 TGCAGCATTGCCCAGGCGAACACTGGAGCTTTCTTT CSIAQANTGAFF
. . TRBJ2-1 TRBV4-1 TGCGCCAGCAGTGAGTTGCATGGGGCCAGGGCCAAAAACATTCAGTTCTTC CASSELHGARAKNIQFF
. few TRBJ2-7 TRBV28 TGTGCCAGCAGTTGGACCGACTCCTACGAGCAGTACTTC CASSWTDSYEQYF
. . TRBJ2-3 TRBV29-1 TGCAGCGTTGAATCGGGAGATACGCAGTATTTT CSVESGDTQYF
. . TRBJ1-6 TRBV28 TGTGCCAGCAGTTTATTGCCCTCCCCCAGGGGAGGAAATTCACCCCTCCACTTT CASSLLPSPRGGNSPLHF
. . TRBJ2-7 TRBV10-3 TGTGCCACTGAAGACTACGAGCAATACTTC CATEDYEQYF
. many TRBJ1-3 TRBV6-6 TGTGCCAGCAGTTACGACAGGACTTCTGGAAACACCATATATTTT CASSYDRTSGNTIYF
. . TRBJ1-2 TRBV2 TGTGCCAGCAGTGACGACAGGAGTGGCTACACCTTC CASSDDRSGYTF
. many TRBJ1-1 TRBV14 TGTGCCAGCAGCCAAGTGAGGGGGAGGGGTGCTTTCTTT CASSQVRGRGAFF
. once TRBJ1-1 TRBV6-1 TGTGCCAGCAGACCTCCACAGAACACCGAAGCTTTCTTT CASRPPQNTEAFF
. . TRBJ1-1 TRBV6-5 TGTGCCAGCTGTGTCCTGCAAGGACAGAACACTGAAGCTTTCTTT CASCVLQGQNTEAFF
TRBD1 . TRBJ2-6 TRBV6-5 TGTGCCAGCAGTTACCCCTACAGGGGGGCTCTCTCTGGGGCCAACGTCCTGACTTTC CASSYPYRGALSGANVLTF
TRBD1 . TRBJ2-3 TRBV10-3 TGTGCCATCCAAGGGGGCACCGGTATGCAGTATTTT CAIQGGTGMQYF
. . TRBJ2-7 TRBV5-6 TGTGCCAGCAGCTTGACGGGGCAGCCCTCCTGGTTCTTC CASSLTGQPSWFF
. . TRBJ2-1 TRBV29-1 TGCAGCGTCTCAGTGACTGAGCAGTTCTTC CSVSVTEQFF
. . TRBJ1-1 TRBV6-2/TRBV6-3 TGTGCCAGCAGTCAACAGGGACGAGGGACGCGCACTGAAGCTCTCTTT CASSQQGRGTRTEALF
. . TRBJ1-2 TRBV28 TGTGCCGGCAGCTCCGGTTTGGGGGCCTCCTATGGCTACACCTTC CAGSSGLGASYGYTF
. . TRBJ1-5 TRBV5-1 TGCGCCAGCAGCGAGACGGGGGGGCAAGGTCAGCCCCAGCATTTT CASSETGGQGQPQHF
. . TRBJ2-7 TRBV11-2 TGTGCCAGTAGCTTAGATGCAGGGGCAAGGTACGAGCAGTACTTC CASSLDAGARYEQYF
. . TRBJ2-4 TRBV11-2 TGTGCCAGCAGCTCCCCTGATAGGGGGAGAAGCATTCAGTACTTC CASSSPDRGRSIQYF
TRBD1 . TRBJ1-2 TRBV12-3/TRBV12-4 TGCGCCAGCAGACGCACTTCCGGGACAGGGTCTAACTATGGCTACACCTTC CASRRTSGTGSNYGYTF
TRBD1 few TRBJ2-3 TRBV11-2 TGTGCCAGCAGCTCAGGGGGCTTCGGACTCACTAGCACAGTTACGCAGTATTTT CASSSGGFGLTSTVTQYF
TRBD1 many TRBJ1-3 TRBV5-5 TGTGCCAGCAGCGGGGAAGGGACAGGCTTTGGAAACACCATATATTTT CASSGEGTGFGNTIYF
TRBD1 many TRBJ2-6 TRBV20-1 TGCAGTGCTCAGACAGGGGGCATAGGCTTTGGGGCCAACGTCCTGACTTTC CSAQTGGIGFGANVLTF
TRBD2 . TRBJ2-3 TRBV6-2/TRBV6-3 TGTGCCAGCAGCTTCCCCGGGACCGGGGGGGGGCCGATTGCGGGTACGCAGTATTTT CASSFPGTGGGPIAGTQYF
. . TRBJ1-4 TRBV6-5 TGTGCTAGCAGTGCCCCTAGGAGAGATGCTAATGAAAAACTGTTTTTT CASSAPRRDANEKLFF
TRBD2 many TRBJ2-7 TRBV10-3 TGTGCCATCAGCGGCGGGAGCTCCTACGAGCAGTACTTC CAISGGSSYEQYF
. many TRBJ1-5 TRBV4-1 TGCGCCAGCAGCCAACCATCGACAGGCAGCAATCAGCCCCAGCATTTT CASSQPSTGSNQPQHF
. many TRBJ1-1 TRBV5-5 TGTGCCAGCAGCTTGGCCGGGGTGAGCGCTGAAGCTTTCTTT CASSLAGVSAEAFF
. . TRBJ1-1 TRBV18 TGTGCTAGCACAAGAAGCGCCTACATTGAAGCTTTCTTT CASTRSAYIEAFF
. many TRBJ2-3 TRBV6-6 TGTGCCAGCAGCCAGCTGGGGGATACGCAGTATTTT CASSQLGDTQYF
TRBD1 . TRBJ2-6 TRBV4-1 TGCGCCAGCAGCCAAGATCTATATGGGCCCGGGACAGATGACTCTGGGGCCAACGTCCTGACTTTC CASSQDLYGPGTDDSGANVLTF
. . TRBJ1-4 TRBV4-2 TGTGCCAGCAGCCAAGATTGGAAACAGAGGGCTAATGAAAAACTGTTTTTT CASSQDWKQRANEKLFF
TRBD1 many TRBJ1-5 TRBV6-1 TGTGCCAGCAGGGAACAGGGGAGGAGCAATCAGCCCCAGCATTTT CASREQGRSNQPQHF
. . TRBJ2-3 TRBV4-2 TGTGCCAACAGCCAAGCCCCCCTCTCCCCCCAGGCCCAGCAGTATTTT CANSQAPLSPQAQQYF
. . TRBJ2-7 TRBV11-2 TGTGCCAGCAGCCTATTAAGCTACGAGCAGTACTTC CASSLLSYEQYF
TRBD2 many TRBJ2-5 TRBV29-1 TGCAGCGTCCCGACTAGCGGGGACGGAGGGACCCAGTACTTC CSVPTSGDGGTQYF
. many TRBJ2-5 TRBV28 TGTGCCAGCTCTACCCTCTCTCCACAAGAGACCCAGTACTTC CASSTLSPQETQYF
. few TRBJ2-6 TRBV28 TGTGCCAGCAGCCCGGCGGCTGGGGCCAACGTCCTGACTTTC CASSPAAGANVLTF
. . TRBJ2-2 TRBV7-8 TGTGCCAGCAAATTGCGTGTTCTGAACCCCGGGGAGCTGTTTTTT CASKLRVLNPGELFF
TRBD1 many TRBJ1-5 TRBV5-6 TGTGCCAGCAGCTTGGGACAGGGGGTGCTACGCAATCAGCCCCAGCATTTT CASSLGQGVLRNQPQHF
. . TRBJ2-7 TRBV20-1 TGCAGTGCTAGTGCGCGGGACCGCTACGAGCAGTACTTC CSASARDRYEQYF
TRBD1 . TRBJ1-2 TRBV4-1 TGCTCCAGCAGCCAATCCTCGGGACAGGACACCTATGACCACACCTTC CSSSQSSGQDTYDHTF
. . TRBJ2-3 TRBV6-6 TGTGCCAGTAACACGAACTCAGATACGCAGTATTTT CASNTNSDTQYF
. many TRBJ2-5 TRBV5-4 TGTGCCAGCAGCTTGGGACTATTGGAGACCCAGTACTTC CASSLGLLETQYF
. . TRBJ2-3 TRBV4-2 TGTGCCAGCATCCTGACTAACGGGTCAACAGATACGCAGTATTTT CASILTNGSTDTQYF
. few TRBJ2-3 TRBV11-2 TGTGTCAGTAGCTTAGATCGGAACAGCAGGGATACGCAGTATTTT CVSSLDRNSRDTQYF
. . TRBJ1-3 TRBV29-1 TGCAGCATTGAACCCCCCGGGGCAAGGGCGGGGGGAAACACCATATATTTT CSIEPPGARAGGNTIYF